This TCR beta chain was identified during a study of CD8 T cells in Susac syndrome. RNA amounts of roughly 0.5 to 1 ug underwent reverse transcription with random hexamers. Amplification of TCR beta CDR3 used immunoSEQ multiplex PCR across 54 Vbeta and 13 Jbeta. TCRdb itself ran the immunoSEQ multiplex PCR reads through MiXCR, one entry per CDR3 protein. Here the sample spans tens of thousands of distinct CDR3 sequences, about 92% being singletons. Notes on the study in general: Regarding the TCR sequencing and HLA analysis, the study admitted that a relatively small number of individuals were involved. Expansion of clones was not seen in the CD4+ T cell repertoires of Susac syndrome.

Each Susac syndrome patient had definite or probable disease by recently defined criteria. The germline V and J ends were trimmed by 3 bases and 8 bases, with 10 bases remaining between them. CDR3 length: 12 residues. In the case of this clonotype: Its antigen is currently unknown.

The specimen was CD4+ T cells from PBMCs. This clonotype was obtained from a human donor with Susac syndrome. The rearrangement links TRBV12-3 or TRBV12-4 to TRBJ1-1; no definite D call. CDR3 sequence: CASSLMAAEAFF. As DNA, the CDR3 is TGTGCCAGCAGTTTGATGGCAGCCGAAGCTTTCTTT.